The 9 T cell receptor beta chains below were found in one sample sequenced in a study of blood T cell repertoires in COVID-19. Sequencing used immunoSEQ multiplex PCR; TCRdb keeps in-frame clones, though not all of them. Among under 200,000 clones listed, about 74% were seen once. The sequenced sample was peripheral blood. The receptors originated from a man in his sixties with acute or convalescent COVID-19.

The rearrangement links TRBV7-3 to TRBJ2-1, with TRBD2 matching over 12 bases. V trimming: 4 bases; J trimming: 8 bases; junction bases outside the gene matches: 6. The CDR3 has 15 amino acids. The germline V gene has CDR1 SGHTA and CDR2 FQGTGA. CDR3 region: CASSYLAGGLDEQFF. In DNA, the CDR3 is TGTGCCAGCAGCTACCTAGCGGGGGGGCTCGATGAGCAGTTCTTC.

This clone was observed a handful of times. V is TRBV2 and J is TRBJ1-5, with a possible D match to TRBD1 (6 bases). CDR3 length equals 13 residues. Trimming removed 6 bases at V and 6 bases at J, with 12 bases between. The germline gives CDR1 SNHLY, CDR2 FYNNEI. The CDR3 DNA sequence: TGTGCCAGCAGCACAGGGCCCGCTCAGCCCCAGCATTTT. Its translation: CASSTGPAQPQHF.

The rearrangement uses TRBV6-2 or TRBV6-3 and TRBJ2-7; unclear D gene. V dropped 2 bases and J dropped 5 bases, with 13 bases sitting between them. This CDR3 has 14 residues. Per the germline V gene, CDR1 is MNHEY and CDR2 is SVGEGT. The chain's CDR3 is CASSYDGRFHEQYF. The CDR3 DNA sequence: TGTGCCAGCAGTTACGATGGCAGATTCCACGAGCAGTACTTC.

This clone came up a few times. This chain joins TRBV11-2 and TRBJ2-3; 9 positions agree with TRBD2. This CDR3 has 15 amino acids. From germline, CDR1 is SGHAT and CDR2 FQNNGV. The junction had 10 bases not matched to a gene; V was cut back by 5 bases and J by 7 bases. CDR3 in amino acids: CASSQAGGRPYTQYF. CDR3 bases: TGTGCCAGCAGCCAAGCGGGGGGCAGACCCTATACGCAGTATTTT.

This clone was counted a few times. This rearrangement joins TRBV10-3 to TRBJ1-1; D may be TRBD1 (6 bases). Between the trimmed V and J ends, which lost 7 bases and 3 bases, there was a span of 15 bases. CDR3 length: 14 residues. The germline CDR1 and CDR2 sequences are ENHRY and SYGVKD. CDR3 loop: CAITNRERDTEAFF. The CDR3 DNA reads TGTGCCATCACCAACAGGGAGAGGGACACTGAAGCTTTCTTT.

This clone was observed a handful of times. The rearrangement joins TRBV5-4 to TRBJ2-7, with D maybe TRBD2 (6 bases). CDR3 length: 13 amino acids. V lost 1 base to trimming and J lost 2 bases, with 7 bases between them. From germline, CDR1 is SGHNT and CDR2 YYREEE (reference sequence). The CDR3 is CASSLTGAYEQYF. The CDR3 DNA is TGTGCCAGCAGCTTGACGGGGGCCTACGAGCAGTACTTC. Combining the CDR3 with reference TRBV5-4 and TRBJ2-7 gives the whole variable domain ETGVTQSPTHLIKTRGQQVTLRCSSQSGHNTVSWYQQALGQGPQFIFQYYREEENGRGNFPPRFSGLQFPNYSSELNVNALELDDSALYLCASSLTGAYEQYFGPGTRLTVT.

This clone was observed a few times. This chain joins TRBV19 and TRBJ2-7, with D possibly TRBD2 on 7 matching bases. Germline V CDR1 and CDR2: LNHDA, SQIVND (reference sequence). The germline V and J ends were trimmed by 2 bases and 0 bases, with 17 bases remaining between them. The CDR3 sequence is 17 residues long. In DNA, the CDR3 is TGTGCCAGTAGTATATGGGGGGGTCGACAGGCCTCCTACGAGCAGTACTTC. It is translated as CASSIWGGRQASYEQYF.

The rearrangement links TRBV29-1 to TRBJ1-5, with a tentative D call TRBD1 (5 bases). The CDR3 is 13 amino acids. Germline lookup yields CDR1 SQVTM and CDR2 ANQGSEA. The ends were cut back, 4 bases at V and 5 bases at J, with 12 bases in the middle. CDR3: CSVVWTLDQPQHF. CDR3 coding DNA: TGCAGCGTTGTATGGACACTTGATCAGCCCCAGCATTTT.

The chain employs TRBV5-1 and TRBJ2-3; possible D gene TRBD1, 7 bases. This CDR3 has 15 amino acids. Looked up from germline, CDR1 is SGHRS and CDR2 is YFSETQ. V was clipped by 2 bases and J by 1 base, with 11 bases between them. This CDR3 reads CASSFQGGRTDTQYF. CDR3 DNA: TGCGCCAGCAGCTTTCAGGGGGGTCGCACAGATACGCAGTATTTT. Looking up the rest from reference TRBV5-1 and TRBJ2-3 gives the full variable domain: KAGVTQTPRYLIKTRGQQVTLSCSPISGHRSVSWYQQTPGQGLQFLFEYFSETQRNKGNFPGRFSGRQFSNSRSEMNVSTLELGDSALYLCASSFQGGRTDTQYFGPGTRLTVL.